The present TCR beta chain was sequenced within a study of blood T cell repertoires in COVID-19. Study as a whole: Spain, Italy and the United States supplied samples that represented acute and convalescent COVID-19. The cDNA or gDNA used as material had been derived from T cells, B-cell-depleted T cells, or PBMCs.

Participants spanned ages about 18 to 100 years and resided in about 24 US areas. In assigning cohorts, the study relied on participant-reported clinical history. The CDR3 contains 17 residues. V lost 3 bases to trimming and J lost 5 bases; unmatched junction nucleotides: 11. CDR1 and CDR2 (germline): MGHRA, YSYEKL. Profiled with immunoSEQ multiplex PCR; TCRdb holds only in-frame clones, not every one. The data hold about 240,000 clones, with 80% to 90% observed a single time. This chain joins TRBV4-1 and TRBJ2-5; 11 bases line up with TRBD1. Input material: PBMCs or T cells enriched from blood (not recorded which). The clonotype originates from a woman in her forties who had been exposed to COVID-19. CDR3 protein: CASSHHGTGGIGETQYF. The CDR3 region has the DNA TGCGCCAGCAGCCACCATGGGACAGGGGGAATTGGGGAGACCCAGTACTTC.